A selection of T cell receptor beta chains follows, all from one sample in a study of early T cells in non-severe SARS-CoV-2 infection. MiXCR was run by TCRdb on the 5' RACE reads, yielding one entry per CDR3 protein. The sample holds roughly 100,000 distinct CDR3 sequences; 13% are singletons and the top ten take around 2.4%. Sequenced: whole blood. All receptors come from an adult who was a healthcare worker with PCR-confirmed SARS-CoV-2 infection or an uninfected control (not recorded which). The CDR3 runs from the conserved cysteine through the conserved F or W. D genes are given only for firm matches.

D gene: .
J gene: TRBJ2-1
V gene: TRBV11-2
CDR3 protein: CASSPGGTRYVKGYNEQFF

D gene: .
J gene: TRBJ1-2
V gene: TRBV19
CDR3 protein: CASRLKGQNYGYTF

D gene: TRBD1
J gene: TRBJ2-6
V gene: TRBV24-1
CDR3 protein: CATSVSGTASGANVLTF

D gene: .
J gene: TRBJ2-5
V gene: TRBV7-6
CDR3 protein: CASSLALGGQETQYF

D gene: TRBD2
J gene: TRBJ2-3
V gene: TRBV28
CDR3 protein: CASSYLAGMADTQYF

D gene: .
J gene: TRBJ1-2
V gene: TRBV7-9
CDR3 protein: CASSSVGSGYTF

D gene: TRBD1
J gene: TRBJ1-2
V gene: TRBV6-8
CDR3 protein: CASSYGTGRNYGYTF

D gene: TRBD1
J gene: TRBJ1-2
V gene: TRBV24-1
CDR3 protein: CATSDGGRTGQGYGYTF

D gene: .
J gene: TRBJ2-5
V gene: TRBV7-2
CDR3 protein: CASSLFRQTQYF

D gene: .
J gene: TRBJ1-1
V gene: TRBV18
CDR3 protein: CASSPGGALRTEAFF

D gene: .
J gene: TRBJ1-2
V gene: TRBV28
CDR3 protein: CASSLGVGYTF

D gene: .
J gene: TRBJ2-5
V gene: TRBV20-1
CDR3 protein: CSAPRETQYF

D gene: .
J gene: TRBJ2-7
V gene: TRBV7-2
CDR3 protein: CASSLGAGHAYEQYF

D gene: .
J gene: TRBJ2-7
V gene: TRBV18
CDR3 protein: CASSPPGQSYEQYF

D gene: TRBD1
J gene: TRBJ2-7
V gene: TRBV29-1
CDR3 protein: CSAGTGSYEQYF

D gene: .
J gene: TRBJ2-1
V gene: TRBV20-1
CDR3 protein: CSASDRPNEQFF

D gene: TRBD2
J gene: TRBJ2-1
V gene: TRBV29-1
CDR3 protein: CSVEASGGQRNEQFF

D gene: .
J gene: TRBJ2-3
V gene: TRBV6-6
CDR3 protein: CASRGRGGPDTQYF

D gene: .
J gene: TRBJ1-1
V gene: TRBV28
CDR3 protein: CASSHRRKVNTEAFF

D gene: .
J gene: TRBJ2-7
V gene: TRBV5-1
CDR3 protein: CASSLEGLSYEQYF

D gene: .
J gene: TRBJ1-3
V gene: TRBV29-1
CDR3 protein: CSVQRGDSGNTIYF

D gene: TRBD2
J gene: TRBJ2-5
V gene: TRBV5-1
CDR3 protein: CASSFLAGAGETQYF

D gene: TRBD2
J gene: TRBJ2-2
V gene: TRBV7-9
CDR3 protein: CASRPTSGNTGELFF

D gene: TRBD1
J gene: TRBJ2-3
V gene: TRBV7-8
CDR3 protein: CTSSSTGAGGTDTQYF

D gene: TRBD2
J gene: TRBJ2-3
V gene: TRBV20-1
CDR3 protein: CSAYAGGRADTQYF

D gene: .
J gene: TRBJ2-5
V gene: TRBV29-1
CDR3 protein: CSVARSQETQYF

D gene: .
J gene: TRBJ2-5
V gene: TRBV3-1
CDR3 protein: CASSQDRRISAVETQYF

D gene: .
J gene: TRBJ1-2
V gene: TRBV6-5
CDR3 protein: CASSKTGIYGYTF

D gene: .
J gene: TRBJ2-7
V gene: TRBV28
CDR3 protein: CASSFRQNSYEQYF

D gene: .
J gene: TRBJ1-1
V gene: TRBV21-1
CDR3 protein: CASSKEVTGGKNTEAFF

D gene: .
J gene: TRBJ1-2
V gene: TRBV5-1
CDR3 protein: CASSSQASNYGYTF

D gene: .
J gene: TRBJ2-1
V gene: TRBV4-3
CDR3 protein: CASSQEGPESHWGLNEQFF

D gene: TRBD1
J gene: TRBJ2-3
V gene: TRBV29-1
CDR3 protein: CTIKGGTGGTDTQYF

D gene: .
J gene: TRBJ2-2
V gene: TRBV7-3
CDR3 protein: CASSLANRNTGELFF

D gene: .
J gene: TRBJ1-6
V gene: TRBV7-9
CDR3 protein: CASSLGTGRGSPLHF

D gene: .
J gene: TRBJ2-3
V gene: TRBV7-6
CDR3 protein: CASSLLPGGTADTQYF

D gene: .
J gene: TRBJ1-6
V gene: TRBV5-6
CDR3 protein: CASSPWTLPDNSPLHF

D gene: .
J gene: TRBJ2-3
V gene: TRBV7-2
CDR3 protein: CASSFLGLPTDTQYF

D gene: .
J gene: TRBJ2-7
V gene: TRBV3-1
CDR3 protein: CASSQEAAMCYEQYF

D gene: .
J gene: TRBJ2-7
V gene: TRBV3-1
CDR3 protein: CASSQDGYEQYF

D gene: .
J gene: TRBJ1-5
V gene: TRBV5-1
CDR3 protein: CASSHRRGREPQHF

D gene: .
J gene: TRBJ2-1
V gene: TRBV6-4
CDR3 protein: CASSDSPLSSYNEQFF

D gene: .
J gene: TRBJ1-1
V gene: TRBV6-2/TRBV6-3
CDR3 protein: CASSYSVVGYTEAFF

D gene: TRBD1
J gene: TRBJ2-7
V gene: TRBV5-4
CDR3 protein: CASSLDLGTGTPQYF

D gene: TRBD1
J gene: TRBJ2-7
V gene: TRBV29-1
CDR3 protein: CSVGMDRGPYEQYF

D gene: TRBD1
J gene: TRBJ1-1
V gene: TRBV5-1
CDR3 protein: CASTGQGLFTEAFF

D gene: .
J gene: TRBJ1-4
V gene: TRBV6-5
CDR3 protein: CASSRGFLEKLFF

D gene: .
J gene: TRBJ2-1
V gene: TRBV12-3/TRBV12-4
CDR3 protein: CASSARGEEQFF

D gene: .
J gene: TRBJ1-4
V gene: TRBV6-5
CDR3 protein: CASRNPGPNNEKLFF

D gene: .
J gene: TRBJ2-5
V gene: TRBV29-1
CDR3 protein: CSVKREPGETQYF

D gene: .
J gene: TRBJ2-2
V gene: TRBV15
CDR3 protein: CATRRDGRWNTGELFF

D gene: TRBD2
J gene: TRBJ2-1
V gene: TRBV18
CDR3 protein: CASSPPGSGGNNEQFF

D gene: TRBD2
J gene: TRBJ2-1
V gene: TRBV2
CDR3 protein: CPSRRVAGGRNEQFF

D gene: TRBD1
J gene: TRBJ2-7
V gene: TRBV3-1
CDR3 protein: CASSQEEQGLYEQYF

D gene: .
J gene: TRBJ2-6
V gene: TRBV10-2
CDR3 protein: CARASSGANVLTF